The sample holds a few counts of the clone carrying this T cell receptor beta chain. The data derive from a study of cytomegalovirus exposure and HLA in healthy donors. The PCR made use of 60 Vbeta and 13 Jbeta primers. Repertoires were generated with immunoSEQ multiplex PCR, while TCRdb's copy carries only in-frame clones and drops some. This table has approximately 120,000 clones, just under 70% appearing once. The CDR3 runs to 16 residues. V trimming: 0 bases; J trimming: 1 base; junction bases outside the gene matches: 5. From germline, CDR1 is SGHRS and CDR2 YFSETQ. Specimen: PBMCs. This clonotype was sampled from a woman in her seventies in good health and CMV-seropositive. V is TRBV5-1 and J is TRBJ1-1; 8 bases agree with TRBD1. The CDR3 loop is CASSLGTGRWNTEAFF. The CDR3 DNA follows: TGCGCCAGCAGCTTGGGGACAGGGCGGTGGAACACTGAAGCTTTCTTT.